This T cell receptor beta chain was recorded in a study of vaccination and CD4 T cells after COVID-19. Study-wide background: As control conditions, cultures were given either a CEFX pool serving as positive control, an HIV-1 Nef pool, or no peptide at all.

Oncomine TCR Beta short-read sequencing was applied to DNA from cultured CD4+ T cells. Cultured CD4+ T cells were the source of extracted genomic DNA. TCRdb used MiXCR to reprocess the PCR reads, holding one entry per CDR3 protein. The sample carries some 15,000 distinct CDR3 sequences, 65% to 75% recorded once. Trimming took 5 bases from V and 3 from J, leaving 10 bases between them. Germline CDR1 and CDR2: MRHNA and SNTAGT. This CDR3 spans 14 amino acids. The study, taken as a whole, reports: Relatively few convalescent patients were studied; early post-infection timepoints were not included.

A remark on this clonotype: What it recognizes is unknown.

Noted treatment: roughly 11-day PBMC culture with coronavirus spike peptide pools or control peptides (ViraFEST assay). This sequence originates from a human donor who had recovered from COVID-19. Sequenced material: CD4+ T cells from blood, cultured in vitro. The V call is TRBV6-4, the J call TRBJ2-2, with D perhaps assigned TRBD1 or TRBD2 (6 bases each). The CDR3 loop is CASSPGAHTGELFF. The CDR3 coding sequence is TGTGCCAGCAGTCCGGGGGCTCACACCGGGGAGCTGTTTTTT.